The 31 T cell receptor beta chains presented below share a single source sample, sequenced in a study of cytomegalovirus exposure and HLA in healthy donors. Primers: 60 Vbeta forward and 13 Jbeta reverse. The data were produced by immunoSEQ multiplex PCR, yet TCRdb's version contains in-frame clones alone and is incomplete. Seen here are 90,000 to 100,000 clones, more than 75% observed once, and the top ten hold around 2%. The sample was PBMCs. These receptors were collected from a man aged 18 to 29 in good health and CMV-seronegative.

J is TRBJ2-2 and V is TRBV4-2; D is possibly TRBD1 (5 bases). Germline assignment: CDR1 LGHNA and CDR2 YNFKEQ. This CDR3 is built from 16 residues. V was pared by 0 bases and J by 0 bases, with 8 bases between. The CDR3 DNA reads as TGTGCCAGCAGCCAAGATATACAGGCGAACACCGGGGAGCTGTTTTTT. Translating it yields CASSQDIQANTGELFF.

The genes are TRBV6-6 and TRBJ2-7, with a weak D call TRBD1 (7 bases). Germline assignment: CDR1 MNHNY and CDR2 SVGAGI (reference sequence). The CDR3 has 13 amino acids. CDR3 coding DNA: TGTGTCACTAGACAGGGAGGATCCTACGAGCAGTACTTC. Its translation is CVTRQGGSYEQYF.

The chain employs TRBV5-4 and TRBJ2-1, with 10 positions matching TRBD2. The V and J ends lost 4 bases and 7 bases, in that order; junction bases with no gene match: 11. There are 16 residues in the CDR3. Germline CDR1 reads SGHNT; CDR2 reads YYREEE (reference sequence). The CDR3: CASSILAGSSGNEQFF. The CDR3 DNA follows: TGTGCCAGCAGCATACTAGCGGGGTCTTCGGGGAATGAGCAGTTCTTC.

This chain uses TRBV6-5 with TRBJ2-7; no clear D. The germline gives CDR1 MNHEY, CDR2 SVGAGI. Trimming removed 7 bases at V and 5 bases at J, with 15 bases between. CDR3 size: 13 residues. This chain's CDR3 is CASNGRPVHEQYF. The CDR3 DNA is TGTGCCAGCAATGGGCGTCCGGTACACGAGCAGTACTTC.

The chain couples TRBV18 to TRBJ1-5; 7 positions match TRBD1. Germline values: CDR1 KGHSH, CDR2 LQKENI. V shed 8 bases and J 6 bases; nucleotides not matched to a gene: 13. This CDR3 region has 15 residues. The CDR3 nucleotides are TGTGCCAGCACAGGGACAGCATTGACAGGTCAGCCCCAGCATTTT. It translates to CASTGTALTGQPQHF.

The chain has TRBV10-3 and TRBJ1-1, with D perhaps matching TRBD1 (6 bases). This CDR3 contains 13 residues. Between the trimmed V and J ends, which lost 2 bases and 6 bases, there was a span of 10 bases. Germline V gene lookup returns CDR1 ENHRY and CDR2 SYGVKD. The DNA of the CDR3 is TGTGCCATCAGTGAGAGCGACAGGTCTGAAGCTTTCTTT. Amino acid sequence: CAISESDRSEAFF.

This sequence joins TRBV6-6 and TRBJ2-3; tentative D call: TRBD2 (5 bases). CDR3 length: 14 amino acids. Germline CDR1 is MNHNY and CDR2 is SVGAGI (reference sequence). V gave up 6 bases and J gave up 4 bases, with 14 bases separating them. The DNA for the CDR3 is TGTGCCAGCAGCCTATCTGGGAGCCCAGATACGCAGTATTTT. Residues: CASSLSGSPDTQYF.

The chain combines TRBV18 with TRBJ1-5; 7 bases agree with TRBD1. This CDR3 is built from 15 residues. The ends lost 8 bases at V and 7 bases at J; junction bases unmatched: 14. Germline V lookup: CDR1 KGHSH, CDR2 LQKENI. CDR3 in amino acids: CASAGTAPGGQPQHF. CDR3 DNA sequence: TGTGCCAGCGCTGGGACAGCCCCCGGAGGCCAGCCCCAGCATTTT. The complete variable domain, with remaining parts taken from reference TRBV18 and TRBJ1-5, reads NAGVMQNPRHLVRRRGQEARLRCSPMKGHSHVYWYRQLPEEGLKFMVYLQKENIIDESGMPKERFSAEFPKEGPSILRIQQVVRGDSAAYFCASAGTAPGGQPQHFGDGTRLSIL.

The rearrangement uses TRBV9 and TRBJ1-4; D gene unclear. The CDR3 is 16 residues long. Germline assignment: CDR1 SGDLS and CDR2 YYNGEE. V was clipped by 0 bases and J by 6 bases, with 15 bases between them. The CDR3 protein is CASSVAWGSSDEKLFF. The DNA for the CDR3 is TGTGCCAGCAGCGTAGCTTGGGGTAGTAGCGATGAAAAACTGTTTTTT.

The gene calls are TRBV30 and TRBJ1-2; 8 positions agree with TRBD1. Germline V gives CDR1 GTSNPN, CDR2 SVGIG (reference sequence). V gave up 3 bases and J gave up 6 bases; unmatched junction bases: 0. This CDR3 is 11 amino acids long. The CDR3 coding sequence is TGTGCCTGGAGGGACAGGGATGGCTACACCTTC. As protein: CAWRDRDGYTF.

The V and J genes are TRBV4-1 and TRBJ2-7; D not resolved. The CDR3 is made up of 14 amino acids. Germline lookup yields CDR1 MGHRA and CDR2 YSYEKL. Trimming shortened V by 1 base and J by 3 bases, and 10 bases separated the two germline ends. In nucleotides, the CDR3 is TGCGCCAGCAGCCAAGTGTACAGAGACTACGAGCAGTACTTC. This codes for CASSQVYRDYEQYF.

The V call is TRBV5-6, the J call TRBJ1-1, with a tentative D call TRBD1 (6 bases). V was shortened by 4 bases and J by 1 base, with 11 bases between the two germline ends. The CDR3 consists of 14 residues. From germline, CDR1 is SGHDT and CDR2 YYEEEE. The CDR3 reads CASSRGRGNTEAFF. The CDR3 DNA is TGTGCCAGCAGCCGGGGCAGGGGGAACACTGAAGCTTTCTTT.

This chain links TRBV2 with TRBJ2-3; 11 bases line up with TRBD2. Per the germline V gene, CDR1 is SNHLY and CDR2 is FYNNEI. V was pared by 4 bases and J by 2 bases, with 5 bases of the junction left unmatched. This CDR3 region has 16 residues. DNA for the CDR3: TGTGCCAGCAGTGGGGTAGCGGGGGGGACCACAGATACGCAGTATTTT. It yields the protein CASSGVAGGTTDTQYF.

The CDR3 region is CACREGSNEKLFF. The CDR3 DNA reads as TGTGCCTGTCGGGAGGGAAGTAATGAAAAACTGTTTTTT. The chain carries TRBV15 and TRBJ1-4, with no clear D. In germline, CDR1 is LNHNV, CDR2 YYDKDF (reference sequence). V was shortened by 11 bases and J by 4 bases, with 14 bases between the two germline ends. This CDR3 spans 13 amino acids.

The rearrangement uses TRBV30 and TRBJ1-6; D is undetermined. The CDR3 totals 16 residues. V was cut by 2 bases and J by 7 bases, with 18 bases left in between. In germline, CDR1 is GTSNPN, CDR2 SVGIG (reference sequence). CDR3 DNA: TGTGCCTGGAGTCCCCCGAGGGCGGTTCGAAATTCACCCCTCCACTTT. This gives the protein CAWSPPRAVRNSPLHF.

The genes are TRBV7-8 and TRBJ2-1; a possible D gene is TRBD2 (5 bases). Trimming removed 4 bases from V and 8 bases from J, with 6 bases in between. Germline V gene sequence: CDR1 SGHVS, CDR2 FQNEAQ. This CDR3 has 11 residues. The CDR3 nucleotides are TGTGCCAGCAGCTACGGGGATGAGCAGTTCTTC. Protein sequence: CASSYGDEQFF.

The V gene is TRBV30, the J gene TRBJ2-5; 10 nucleotides align to TRBD1. Losses at the gene ends were 8 bases for V and 4 bases for J; bases not matched to a gene: 13. Per the germline V gene, CDR1 is GTSNPN and CDR2 is SVGIG (reference sequence). There are 15 residues in the CDR3. This CDR3 is CALQDGTGVRETQYF. The CDR3 coding sequence is TGTGCCCTTCAAGACGGGACAGGGGTGAGAGAGACCCAGTACTTC.

Worth noting for this clone: Germline is not matched at one junction end, which may reflect a read error. The rearrangement uses TRBV7-7 and TRBJ2-5; the D gene is possibly TRBD2 (5 bases). There are 15 residues in the CDR3. Per germline, CDR1 SSHAT and CDR2 FNYEAQ (reference sequence). The CDR3 spells CASSLTYEGQETQYF. In DNA form, the CDR3 reads TGTGCTAGCAGCTTAACCTACGAGGGACAAGAGACCCAGTACTTC.

The rearrangement uses TRBV21-1 and TRBJ2-7; no DNA check was done on the table's D call, TRBD1. TRBV21-1 is given as a pseudogene. This CDR3 contains 17 residues. The CDR3 loop reads CASSEYQGPCSIYEQYF. The CDR3 DNA reads as TGTGCCAGCAGCGAATACCAGGGTCCCTGCAGTATTTACGAGCAGTACTTC.

The gene calls are TRBV7-8 and TRBJ1-1; a possible D gene is TRBD1 (5 bases). This CDR3 spans 15 amino acids. Looked up from germline, CDR1 is SGHVS and CDR2 is FQNEAQ. Trimming left V 1 base short and J 1 base short, with 10 bases between. The CDR3 here is CASSLGGGGNTEAFF. CDR3 sequence (DNA): TGTGCCAGCAGCTTAGGTGGGGGAGGGAACACTGAAGCTTTCTTT.

The J gene is TRBJ2-7, the V gene TRBV25-1; TRBD1 agrees at 9 bases. Trimming removed 1 base from V and 0 bases from J; junction bases left unmatched: 4. This CDR3 spans 16 amino acids. Germline V gene data show CDR1 as MGHDK and CDR2 as SYGVNS. Here the CDR3 DNA reads TGTGCCAGCAGTGAATCTGGGACAGGGTCCTCCTACGAGCAGTACTTC. Protein product: CASSESGTGSSYEQYF.

J is TRBJ2-7 and V is TRBV5-1; 9 nucleotides agree with TRBD1. This CDR3 spans 15 amino acids. Germline lookup yields CDR1 SGHRS and CDR2 YFSETQ. Trimming removed 4 bases from V and 0 bases from J; junction bases left unmatched: 5. The CDR3 DNA reads as TGCGCCAGCAGCCTGGGGACAGGGTTCTCCTACGAGCAGTACTTC. Translation: CASSLGTGFSYEQYF.

This clone was counted between two and nine times. The J gene is TRBJ2-1, the V gene TRBV2; no reliable D call. The V gene's germline CDR1 is SNHLY and CDR2 FYNNEI. V lost 7 bases and J lost 9, with 10 bases in between. This CDR3 region has 11 residues. This CDR3 is CASKADFEQFF. DNA for the CDR3: TGTGCCAGCAAGGCGGATTTTGAGCAGTTCTTC.

This clone was observed a few times. This rearrangement joins TRBV16 to TRBJ1-1, with D perhaps TRBD1 (6 bases). The CDR3 covers 13 residues. Trimming left V 10 bases short and J 2 bases short, with 14 bases between. Germline values: CDR1 KGHSY, CDR2 FQNENV. Here the CDR3 reads CAILRGGNTEAFF. The CDR3 DNA is TGTGCCATCCTCAGGGGTGGTAACACTGAAGCTTTCTTT. Full variable domain (missing parts from reference TRBV16 and TRBJ1-1): GEEVAQTPKHLVRGEGQKAKLYCAPIKGHSYVFWYQQVLKNEFKFLISFQNENVFDETGMPKERFSAKCLPNSPCSLEIQATKLEDSAVYFCAILRGGNTEAFFGQGTRLTVV.

The chain uses TRBV5-4 and TRBJ2-5; TRBD2 matches 10 bases. V trimming: 0 bases; J trimming: 4 bases; junction bases outside the gene matches: 6. The germline gives CDR1 SGHNT, CDR2 YYREEE (reference sequence). The CDR3 runs to 16 residues. CDR3 nucleotide sequence: TGTGCCAGCAGCTTGGCTAGCGGGGGTCGTGGAGAGACCCAGTACTTC. It translates to CASSLASGGRGETQYF.

The rearrangement links TRBV6-5 to TRBJ1-1; the D is unclear. V lost 6 bases and J lost 8, with 22 bases in between. The CDR3 sequence is 15 residues long. CDR1 and CDR2 from the germline V gene are MNHEY and SVGAGI. The CDR3 protein is CASSRTGPTLREAFF. The CDR3 DNA follows: TGTGCCAGCAGCAGGACTGGGCCAACCCTCCGGGAAGCTTTCTTT.

V and J are TRBV11-2 and TRBJ1-5; possible D gene TRBD1, 5 bases. The CDR3 contains 14 residues. Trimming pared 0 bases from V and 7 bases from J, leaving 10 bases between. CDR1 and CDR2 from the germline V gene are SGHAT and FQNNGV. The CDR3 loop is CASSLDRAGQPQHF. As DNA, the CDR3 is TGTGCCAGCAGCTTAGACAGGGCGGGACAGCCCCAGCATTTT.

V is TRBV6-5 and J is TRBJ1-2; D is ambiguous. Germline-derived CDR1 and CDR2 are MNHEY and SVGAGI. This CDR3 is built from 15 residues. The V and J ends lost 5 bases and 8 bases respectively, with 21 bases between them. The CDR3, as DNA: TGTGCCAGCAGTAAAACACTAAAATCGGTCTGGGGCTACACCTTC. This codes for CASSKTLKSVWGYTF.

The J gene is TRBJ1-5, the V gene TRBV6-1; no clear D gene. V was pared by 2 bases and J by 0 bases, with 8 bases between. The CDR3 totals 15 residues. Germline V CDR1 and CDR2: MNHNS, SASEGT. CDR3 protein: CASSERTYSNQPQHF. CDR3 nucleotide sequence: TGTGCCAGCAGTGAAAGGACTTATAGCAATCAGCCCCAGCATTTT.

The chain links TRBV4-2 to TRBJ1-2, with D unresolved. This CDR3 region has 15 residues. V was clipped by 0 bases and J by 6 bases, with 14 bases between them. Germline values: CDR1 LGHNA, CDR2 YNFKEQ. In nucleotides, the CDR3 is TGTGCCAGCAGCCAAGATGTCGGAACAGCCAATGGCTACACCTTC. Its protein product is CASSQDVGTANGYTF.

The chain employs TRBV6-1 and TRBJ1-2; TRBD1 agrees at 9 bases. From germline, CDR1 is MNHNS and CDR2 SASEGT. V lost 8 bases and J lost 8; bases outside the gene matches: 15. The CDR3 is 15 amino acids. Here the CDR3 DNA reads TGTGCCAGCCGTCCAACAGGGGGCTCCCCGGAAGGCTACACCTTC. Protein sequence: CASRPTGGSPEGYTF.